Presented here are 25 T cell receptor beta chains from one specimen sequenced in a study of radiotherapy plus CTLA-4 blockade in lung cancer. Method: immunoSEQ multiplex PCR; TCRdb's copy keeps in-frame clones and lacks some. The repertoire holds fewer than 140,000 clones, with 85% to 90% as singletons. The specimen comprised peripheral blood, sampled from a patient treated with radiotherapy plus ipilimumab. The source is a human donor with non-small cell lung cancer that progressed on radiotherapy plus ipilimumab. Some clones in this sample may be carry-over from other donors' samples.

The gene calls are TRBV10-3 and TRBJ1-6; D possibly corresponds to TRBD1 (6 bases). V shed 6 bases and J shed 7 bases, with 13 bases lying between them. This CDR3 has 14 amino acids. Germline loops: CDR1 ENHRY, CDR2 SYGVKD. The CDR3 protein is CAIRKGDGNSPLHF. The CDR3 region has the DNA TGTGCCATCAGAAAGGGGGACGGGAATTCACCCCTCCACTTT.

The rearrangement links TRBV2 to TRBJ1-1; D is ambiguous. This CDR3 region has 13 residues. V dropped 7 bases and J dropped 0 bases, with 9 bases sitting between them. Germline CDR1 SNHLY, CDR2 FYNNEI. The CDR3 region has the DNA TGTGCCAGCATTAGGGAGATGAACACTGAAGCTTTCTTT. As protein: CASIREMNTEAFF.

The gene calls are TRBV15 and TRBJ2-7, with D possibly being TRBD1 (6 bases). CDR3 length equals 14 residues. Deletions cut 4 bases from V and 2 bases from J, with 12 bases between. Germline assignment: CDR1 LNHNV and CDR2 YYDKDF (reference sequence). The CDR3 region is CATSTVQGPYEQYF. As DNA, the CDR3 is TGTGCCACCAGCACGGTACAGGGACCCTACGAGCAGTACTTC.

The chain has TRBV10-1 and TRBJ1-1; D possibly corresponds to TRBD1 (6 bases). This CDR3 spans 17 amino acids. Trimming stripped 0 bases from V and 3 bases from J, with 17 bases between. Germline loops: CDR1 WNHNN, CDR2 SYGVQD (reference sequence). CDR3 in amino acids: CASSESKEQGKDTEAFF. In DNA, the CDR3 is TGCGCCAGCAGTGAGTCGAAAGAACAGGGTAAGGACACTGAAGCTTTCTTT.

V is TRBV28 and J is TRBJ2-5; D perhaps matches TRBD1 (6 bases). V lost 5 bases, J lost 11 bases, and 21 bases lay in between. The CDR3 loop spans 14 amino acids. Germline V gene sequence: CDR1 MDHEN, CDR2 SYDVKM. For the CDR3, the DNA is TGTGCCAGCAGTGCTACCAGGGGAACGTGGGAGCAGTACTTC. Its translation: CASSATRGTWEQYF. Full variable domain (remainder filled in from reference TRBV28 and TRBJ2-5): DVKVTQSSRYLVKRTGEKVFLECVQDMDHENMFWYRQDPGLGLRLIYFSYDVKMKEKGDIPEGYSVSREKKERFSLILESASTNQTSMYLCASSATRGTWEQYFGPGTRLLVL.

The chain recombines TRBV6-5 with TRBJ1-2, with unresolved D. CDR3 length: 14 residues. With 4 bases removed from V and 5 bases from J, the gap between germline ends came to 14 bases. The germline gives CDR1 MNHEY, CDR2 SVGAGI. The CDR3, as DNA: TGTGCCAGCAGTTTGCCCCGGGGTAGTTATGGCTACACCTTC. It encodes CASSLPRGSYGYTF.

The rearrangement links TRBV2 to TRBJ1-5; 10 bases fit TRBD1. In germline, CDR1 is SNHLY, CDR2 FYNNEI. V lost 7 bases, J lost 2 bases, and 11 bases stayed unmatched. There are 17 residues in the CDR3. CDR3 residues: CASNSRTGGLGNQPQHF. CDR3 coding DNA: TGTGCCAGCAATTCTCGGACAGGGGGGTTGGGCAATCAGCCCCAGCATTTT.

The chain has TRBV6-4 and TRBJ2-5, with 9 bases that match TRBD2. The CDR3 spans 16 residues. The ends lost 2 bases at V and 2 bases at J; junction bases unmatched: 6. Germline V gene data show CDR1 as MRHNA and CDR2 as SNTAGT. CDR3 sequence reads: CASSDALAGSQETQYF. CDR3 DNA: TGTGCCAGCAGTGACGCGCTAGCGGGGTCACAAGAGACCCAGTACTTC.

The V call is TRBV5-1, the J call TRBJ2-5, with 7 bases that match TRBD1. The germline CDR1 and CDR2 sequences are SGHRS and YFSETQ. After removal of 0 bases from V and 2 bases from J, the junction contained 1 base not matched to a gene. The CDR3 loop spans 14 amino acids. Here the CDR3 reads CASSLAGQQETQYF. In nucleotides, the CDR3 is TGCGCCAGCAGCTTGGCGGGACAGCAAGAGACCCAGTACTTC.

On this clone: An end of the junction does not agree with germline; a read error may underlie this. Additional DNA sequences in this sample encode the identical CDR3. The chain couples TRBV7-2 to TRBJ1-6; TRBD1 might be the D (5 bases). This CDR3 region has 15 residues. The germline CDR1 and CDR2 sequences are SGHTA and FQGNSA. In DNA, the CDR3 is TGTGCCAGCAGCTTAGCGGTGACAGAACAATCACCTCTCCACTTT. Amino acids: CASSLAVTEQSPLHF.

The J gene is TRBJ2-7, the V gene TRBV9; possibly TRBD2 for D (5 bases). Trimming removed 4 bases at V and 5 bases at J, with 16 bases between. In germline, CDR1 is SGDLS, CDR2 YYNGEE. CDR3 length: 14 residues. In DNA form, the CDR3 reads TGTGCCAGCAGCCCCGGGAATGGGATTGACGAGCAGTACTTC. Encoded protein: CASSPGNGIDEQYF.

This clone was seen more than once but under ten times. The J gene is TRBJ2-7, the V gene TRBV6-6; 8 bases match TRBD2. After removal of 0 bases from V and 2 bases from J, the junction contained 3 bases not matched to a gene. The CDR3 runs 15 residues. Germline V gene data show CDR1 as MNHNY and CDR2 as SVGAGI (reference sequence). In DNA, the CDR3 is TGTGCCAGCAGTTACTCAGCGGGGGTAACCTACGAGCAGTACTTC. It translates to CASSYSAGVTYEQYF.

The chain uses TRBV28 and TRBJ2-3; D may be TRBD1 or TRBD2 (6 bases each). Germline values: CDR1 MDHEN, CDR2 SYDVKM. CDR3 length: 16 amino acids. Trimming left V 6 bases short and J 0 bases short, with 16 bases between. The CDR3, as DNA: TGTGCCAGCAGCCTGGTGTGGGGGGCCAGCACAGATACGCAGTATTTT. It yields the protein CASSLVWGASTDTQYF. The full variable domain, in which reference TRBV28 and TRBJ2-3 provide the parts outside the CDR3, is DVKVTQSSRYLVKRTGEKVFLECVQDMDHENMFWYRQDPGLGLRLIYFSYDVKMKEKGDIPEGYSVSREKKERFSLILESASTNQTSMYLCASSLVWGASTDTQYFGPGTRLTVL.

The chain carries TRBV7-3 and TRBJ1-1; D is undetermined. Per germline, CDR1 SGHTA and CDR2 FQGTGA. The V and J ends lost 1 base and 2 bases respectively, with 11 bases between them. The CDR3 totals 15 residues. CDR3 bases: TGTGCCAGCAGCTTAAATCCCAGCCTTAACACTGAAGCTTTCTTT. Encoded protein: CASSLNPSLNTEAFF. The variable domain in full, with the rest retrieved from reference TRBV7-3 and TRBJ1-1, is GAGVSQTPSNKVTEKGKYVELRCDPISGHTALYWYRQSLGQGPEFLIYFQGTGAADDSGLPNDRFFAVRPEGSVSTLKIQRTERGDSAVYLCASSLNPSLNTEAFFGQGTRLTVV.

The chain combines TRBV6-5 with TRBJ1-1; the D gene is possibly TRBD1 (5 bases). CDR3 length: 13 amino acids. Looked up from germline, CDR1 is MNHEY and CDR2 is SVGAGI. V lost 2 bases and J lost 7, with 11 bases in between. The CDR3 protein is CASSYLRDGEAFF. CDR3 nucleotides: TGTGCCAGCAGTTACCTCCGGGACGGTGAAGCTTTCTTT.

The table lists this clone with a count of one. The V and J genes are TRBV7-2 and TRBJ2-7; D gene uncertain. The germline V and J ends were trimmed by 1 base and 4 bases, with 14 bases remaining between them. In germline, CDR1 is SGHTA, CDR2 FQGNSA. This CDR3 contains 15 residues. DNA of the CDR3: TGTGCCAGCAGCTTAGGCGGAGCAACCCCTTACGAGCAGTACTTC. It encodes CASSLGGATPYEQYF.

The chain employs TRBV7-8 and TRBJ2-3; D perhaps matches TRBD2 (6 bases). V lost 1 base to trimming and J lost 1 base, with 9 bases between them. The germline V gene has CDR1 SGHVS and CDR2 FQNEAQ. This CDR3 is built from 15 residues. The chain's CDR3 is CASSLVLAGTDTQYF. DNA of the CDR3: TGTGCCAGCAGCTTAGTGTTAGCGGGCACAGATACGCAGTATTTT.

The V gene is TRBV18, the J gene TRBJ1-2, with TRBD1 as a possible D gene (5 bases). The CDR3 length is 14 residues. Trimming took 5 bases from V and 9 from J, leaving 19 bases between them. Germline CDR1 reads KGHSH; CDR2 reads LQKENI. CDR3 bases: TGTGCCAGCTCAGGTGCTGTCGGGGGGAGTAGCTACACCTTC. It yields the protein CASSGAVGGSSYTF.

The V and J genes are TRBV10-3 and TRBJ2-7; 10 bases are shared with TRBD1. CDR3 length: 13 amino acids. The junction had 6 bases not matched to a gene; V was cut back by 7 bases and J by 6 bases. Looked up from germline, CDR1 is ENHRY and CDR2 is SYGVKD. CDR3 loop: CAITPGQGSEQYF. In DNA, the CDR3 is TGTGCCATCACCCCGGGACAGGGGAGCGAGCAGTACTTC.

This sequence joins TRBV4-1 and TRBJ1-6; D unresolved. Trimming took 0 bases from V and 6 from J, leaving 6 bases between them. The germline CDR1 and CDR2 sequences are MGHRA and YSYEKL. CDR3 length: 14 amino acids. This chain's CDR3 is CASSQDRSNSPLHF. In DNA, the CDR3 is TGCGCCAGCAGCCAAGATAGAAGTAATTCACCCCTCCACTTT.

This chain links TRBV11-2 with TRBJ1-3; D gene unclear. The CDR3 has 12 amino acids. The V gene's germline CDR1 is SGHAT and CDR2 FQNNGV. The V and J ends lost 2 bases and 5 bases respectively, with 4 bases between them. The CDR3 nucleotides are TGTGCCAGCAGCTTATTACGAAACACCATATATTTT. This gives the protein CASSLLRNTIYF. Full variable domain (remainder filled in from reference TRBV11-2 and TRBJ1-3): EAGVAQSPRYKIIEKRQSVAFWCNPISGHATLYWYQQILGQGPKLLIQFQNNGVVDDSQLPKDRFSAERLKGVDSTLKIQPAKLEDSAVYLCASSLLRNTIYFGEGSWLTVV.

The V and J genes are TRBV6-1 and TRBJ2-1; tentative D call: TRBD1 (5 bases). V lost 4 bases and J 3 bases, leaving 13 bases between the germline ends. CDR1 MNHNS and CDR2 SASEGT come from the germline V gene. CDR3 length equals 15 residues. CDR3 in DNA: TGTGCCAGCAGTGGGGCCAGGGAAAACTACAATGAGCAGTTCTTC. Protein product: CASSGARENYNEQFF.

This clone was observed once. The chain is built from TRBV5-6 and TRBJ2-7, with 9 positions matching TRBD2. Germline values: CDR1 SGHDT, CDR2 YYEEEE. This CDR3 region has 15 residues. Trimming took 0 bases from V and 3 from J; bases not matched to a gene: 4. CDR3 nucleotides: TGTGCCAGCAGCTTGGGTAGCGGGGGACACTACGAGCAGTACTTC. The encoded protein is CASSLGSGGHYEQYF.

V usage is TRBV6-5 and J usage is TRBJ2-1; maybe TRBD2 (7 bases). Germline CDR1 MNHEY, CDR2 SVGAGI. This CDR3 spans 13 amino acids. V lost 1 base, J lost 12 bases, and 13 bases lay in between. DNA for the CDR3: TGTGCCAGCAGTTACTTCGAGGGGGGGAGGCAGTTCTTC. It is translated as CASSYFEGGRQFF.

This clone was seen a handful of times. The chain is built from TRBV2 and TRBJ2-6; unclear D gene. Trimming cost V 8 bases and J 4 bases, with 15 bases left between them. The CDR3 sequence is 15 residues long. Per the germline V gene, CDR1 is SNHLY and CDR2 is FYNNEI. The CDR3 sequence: CASGSGIGGANVLTF. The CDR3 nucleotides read TGTGCCAGCGGGTCGGGCATTGGGGGGGCCAACGTCCTGACTTTC. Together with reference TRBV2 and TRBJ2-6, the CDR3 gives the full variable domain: EPEVTQTPSHQVTQMGQEVILRCVPISNHLYFYWYRQILGQKVEFLVSFYNNEISEKSEIFDDQFSVERPDGSNFTLKIRSTKLEDSAMYFCASGSGIGGANVLTFGAGSRLTVL.